The 23 T cell receptor beta chains presented below share a single source sample, sequenced in a study of T cells in Graves' hyperthyroidism and ophthalmopathy. Amplified TCR beta CDR3 regions came from RNA transcripts. The HTBI set primed first-round TCR CDR3 RT-PCR. One entry per CDR3 protein, called by TCRdb with MiXCR from the multiplex PCR reads. The data contain around 600,000 distinct CDR3 sequences, more than 13% of them seen just once; the ten biggest clones take up roughly 7.1%. The sample was blood. Every receptor here comes from a woman aged 18 to 35 with Graves' ophthalmopathy.

This clonotype was seen ten or more times. The chain carries TRBV30 and TRBJ1-1; weak D call: TRBD1 (5 bases). V lost 5 bases and J lost 2, with 9 bases in between. In germline, CDR1 is GTSNPN, CDR2 SVGIG (reference sequence). The CDR3 extends over 12 amino acids. The CDR3 here is CAWRGGNTEAFF. The CDR3 DNA follows: TGTGCCTGGCGGGGGGGTAACACTGAAGCTTTCTTT.

The V and J genes are TRBV2 and TRBJ2-3; 14 positions match TRBD2. The CDR3 runs 17 residues. V gave up 6 bases and J gave up 0 bases; unmatched junction bases: 5. Germline values: CDR1 SNHLY, CDR2 FYNNEI. In DNA form, the CDR3 reads TGTGCCAGCAGGGAGAGACTAGCGGGAGGGAGCACAGATACGCAGTATTTT. This encodes CASRERLAGGSTDTQYF.

The table lists this clonotype with many counts. The rearrangement links TRBV27 to TRBJ2-1, with 11 nucleotides matching TRBD2. This CDR3 contains 17 residues. Germline CDR1 reads MNHEY; CDR2 reads SMNVEV (reference sequence). With 4 bases clipped from V and 5 bases from J, the junction kept 10 bases outside the gene matches. Here the CDR3 reads CASSSRIAGGSDNEQFF. The CDR3 nucleotides read TGTGCCAGCAGTTCCCGTATAGCGGGAGGGAGCGACAATGAGCAGTTCTTC.

The chain employs TRBV25-1 and TRBJ1-3; D possibly corresponds to TRBD1 (5 bases). From germline, CDR1 is MGHDK and CDR2 SYGVNS. The V gene lost 3 bases and the J gene lost 3 bases, with 18 bases spanning the gap. CDR3 size: 17 residues. The CDR3 coding sequence is TGTGCCAGCAGTGATTCCCCCGGGGGAAAAGGTGGAAACACCATATATTTT. This gives the protein CASSDSPGGKGGNTIYF.

The chain is built from TRBV11-2 and TRBJ2-7; the match to TRBD2 covers 9 bases. This CDR3 has 17 amino acids. The V and J ends lost 3 bases and 4 bases, in that order; junction bases with no gene match: 13. Germline V gene sequence: CDR1 SGHAT, CDR2 FQNNGV. The CDR3 here is CASSLDPGTSKQYEQYF. The CDR3, as DNA: TGTGCCAGCAGCTTGGACCCTGGGACTAGCAAGCAATACGAGCAGTACTTC.

Many counts were recorded for this clonotype. This chain joins TRBV13 and TRBJ2-5; D unclear. Trimming pared 8 bases from V and 5 bases from J, leaving 15 bases between. The CDR3 has 13 amino acids. CDR1 is PRHDT, CDR2 FYEKMQ, per germline (reference sequence). CDR3 bases: TGTGCCAGCGGGCGTAAAGTCCTGGAGACCCAGTACTTC. Translated, it gives CASGRKVLETQYF.

This chain uses TRBV19 with TRBJ2-7; TRBD2 agrees at 11 bases. CDR1 and CDR2 from the germline V gene are LNHDA and SQIVND (reference sequence). With 3 bases clipped from V and 3 bases from J, the junction kept 4 bases outside the gene matches. The CDR3 covers 15 residues. CDR3 bases: TGTGCCAGTAGTATCGGGACTAGCGGAGTCTACGAGCAGTACTTC. Translated, it gives CASSIGTSGVYEQYF.

About this clonotype itself: With a much larger clone just one base away, this may be a read error. The chain has TRBV5-6 and TRBJ2-1; 8 bases align to TRBD2. This CDR3 comprises 15 residues. Germline loops: CDR1 SGHDT, CDR2 YYEEEE. The CDR3 DNA follows: TGTGCCAGCAGCTTTGGAGGACTAGCCTTCAATGAGCAGTCCTTC. Translating it yields CASSFGGLAFNEQSF.

This clonotype has just a few counts. A much more abundant neighbour one base away suggests this may be a read error. The chain carries TRBV3-1 and TRBJ2-1, with 12 bases fitting TRBD2. CDR3 length equals 19 residues. The germline V gene has CDR1 LGHDT and CDR2 YNNKEL (reference sequence). In nucleotides, the CDR3 is TGTGCCAGCAGCCAAGTCCCCCCGACTAGCGGGAGCTCCCACAATGAGCAGTTCTTC. It encodes CASSQVPPTSGSSHNEQFF.

This clonotype was observed at least ten times. The chain joins TRBV7-8 to TRBJ2-7, with a tentative D call TRBD2 (5 bases). V was trimmed by 5 bases and J by 3 bases, leaving 17 bases between them. Germline values: CDR1 SGHVS, CDR2 FQNEAQ. The CDR3 covers 15 residues. In DNA form, the CDR3 reads TGTGCCAGCAGCCTGATGGGTGGTGAGGGCTACGAGCAGTACTTC. It encodes CASSLMGGEGYEQYF.

V is TRBV12-3 or TRBV12-4 and J is TRBJ2-1, with 8 bases aligning to TRBD2. The V segment lost 6 bases and the J segment 0 bases; nucleotides outside the gene matches: 10. This CDR3 has 17 residues. The CDR3 region has the DNA TGTGCCAGCAGCCTATCCGGGACTAGGAGCTCCTACAATGAGCAGTTCTTC. It codes for CASSLSGTRSSYNEQFF.

This clonotype was observed at least ten times. The chain couples TRBV7-8 to TRBJ2-7, with 10 bases identical to TRBD2. V gave up 4 bases and J gave up 3 bases; unmatched junction bases: 6. The length of the CDR3 is 15 residues. Germline values: CDR1 SGHVS, CDR2 FQNEAQ. The CDR3 sequence: CASSSTPSGSYEQYF. The CDR3 DNA is TGTGCCAGCAGCTCTACCCCTAGCGGGAGCTACGAGCAGTACTTC.

This chain connects TRBV7-9 to TRBJ2-5; D remains ambiguous. Trimming left V 1 base short and J 5 bases short, with 14 bases between. CDR1 SEHNR and CDR2 FQNEAQ come from the germline V gene (reference sequence). CDR3 length: 15 residues. In DNA form, the CDR3 reads TGTGCCAGCAGCTTAGTCGGTGACAACGCGGAGACCCAGTACTTC. Translating it yields CASSLVGDNAETQYF.

The chain uses TRBV7-2 and TRBJ2-1; the match to TRBD2 covers 12 bases. The germline V gene encodes CDR1 SGHTA and CDR2 FQGNSA. CDR3 length: 13 residues. The junction had 4 bases not matched to a gene; V was cut back by 4 bases and J by 12 bases. The CDR3, as DNA: TGTGCCAGCAGCTGGACTAGCGGGATGGGGCAGTTCTTC. Amino acid sequence: CASSWTSGMGQFF.

The table lists this clonotype with a few counts. The chain recombines TRBV6-2 or TRBV6-3 with TRBJ1-2, with D possibly being TRBD1 (5 bases). This CDR3 is built from 16 residues. Trimming stripped 2 bases from V and 3 bases from J, with 16 bases between. Germline V gives CDR1 MNHEY, CDR2 SVGEGT. For the CDR3, the DNA is TGTGCCAGCAGTTACCATCCCGGGGGGGTGGACTATGGCTACACCTTC. Encoded protein: CASSYHPGGVDYGYTF.

J is TRBJ2-3 and V is TRBV4-1, with 8 bases identical to TRBD2. The germline V gene has CDR1 MGHRA and CDR2 YSYEKL. This CDR3 contains 16 residues. V lost 4 bases, J lost 3 bases, and 9 bases stayed unmatched. CDR3 loop: CASSPLKLAETDTQYF. Here the CDR3 DNA reads TGCGCCAGCAGCCCCCTCAAACTAGCGGAGACAGATACGCAGTATTTT.

The chain is built from TRBV5-6 and TRBJ1-5; the match to TRBD1 covers 8 bases. V was clipped by 1 base and J by 2 bases; unmatched bases: 5. Germline loops: CDR1 SGHDT, CDR2 YYEEEE. The CDR3 covers 16 residues. DNA of the CDR3: TGTGCCAGCAGCTTGCGGACAGGGAATGGCAATCAGCCCCAGCATTTT. Translation: CASSLRTGNGNQPQHF.

This clonotype was counted many times. V gene TRBV7-2 combines with J gene TRBJ2-3; 7 bases match TRBD2. Unmatched junction bases numbered 8, after V lost 5 bases and J lost 0 bases. The V gene's germline CDR1 is SGHTA and CDR2 FQGNSA. CDR3 length: 16 residues. This CDR3 reads CASSARRTRSTDTQYF. Here the CDR3 DNA reads TGTGCCAGCAGCGCCCGTCGGACTAGAAGCACAGATACGCAGTATTTT.

This clonotype was detected only a few times. This rearrangement joins TRBV20-1 to TRBJ2-5; tentatively, D is TRBD1 or TRBD2 (7 bases each). This CDR3 is built from 14 residues. The ends were cut back, 0 bases at V and 8 bases at J, with 16 bases in the middle. CDR1 DFQATT and CDR2 SNEGSKA come from the germline V gene (reference sequence). The DNA for the CDR3 is TGCAGTGCTAGAGATCGACAGGGCGGGGGAACCCAGTACTTC. Translated, it gives CSARDRQGGGTQYF.

This clonotype has at least ten counts. This chain connects TRBV2 to TRBJ1-6; D perhaps matches TRBD1 (5 bases). The germline V and J ends were trimmed by 4 bases and 6 bases, with 19 bases remaining between them. This CDR3 is built from 17 residues. CDR1 is SNHLY and CDR2 is FYNNEI in the germline V gene. In DNA form, the CDR3 reads TGTGCCAGCAGTGTGGGTCAGCTCGGGACCTTTAATTCACCCCTCCACTTT. As protein: CASSVGQLGTFNSPLHF.

Many counts were recorded for this clonotype. The gene calls are TRBV7-9 and TRBJ1-1; 7 nucleotides align to TRBD1. The germline V gene has CDR1 SEHNR and CDR2 FQNEAQ (reference sequence). Germline trimming cut 5 bases from V and 4 bases from J; bases unmatched to any gene: 10. This CDR3 contains 15 residues. In nucleotides, the CDR3 is TGTGCCAGCAGCCCCGGGACAGTATCAAGCACTGAAGCTTTCTTT. Protein product: CASSPGTVSSTEAFF.

On this clonotype itself: Since a much larger clone is just one base distant, this may be a read error. CDR3 residues: CNARDEAPLRYTEAFF. The CDR3 DNA follows: TGCAATGCTAGAGATGAAGCTCCCCTACGGTACACTGAAGCTTTCTTT. The genes are TRBV20-1 and TRBJ1-1; D gene uncertain. CDR1 and CDR2 from the germline V gene are DFQATT and SNEGSKA (reference sequence). The CDR3 is 16 residues long.

In the case of this clonotype: A read error may explain this, as a much larger clone is one base away. Because the CDR3 is missing its conserved closing phenylalanine or tryptophan, this is likely a read error. This chain joins TRBV28 and TRBJ1-6; D gene ambiguous. Germline values: CDR1 MDHEN, CDR2 SYDVKM. The germline V and J ends were trimmed by 3 bases and 4 bases, with 10 bases remaining between them. The CDR3 contains 15 residues. In DNA, the CDR3 is TGTGCCAGCAGTTTCCCGGGCAGATATAATTCACCCCTCCACCTT. It yields the protein CASSFPGRYNSPLHL.